The text below deals with one T cell receptor (beta chain). Trimming stripped 3 bases from V and 0 bases from J, with 6 bases between. Germline V gives CDR1 SNHLY, CDR2 FYNNEI. The CDR3 contains 14 residues. The sample is drawn from a study of T cell responses to AZD1222 COVID-19 vaccine. Assay: immunoSEQ multiplex PCR; the TCRdb copy retains only in-frame clones and omits some. Of around 140,000 clones listed, under 90% are singletons. This chain links TRBV2 with TRBJ1-5; the D is unclear. The sample was peripheral blood, taken on day 0 of AZD1222 vaccination. The clonotype was recovered from an adult in good health. The CDR3, as DNA: TGTGCCAGCAGTGACAGATATAGCAATCAGCCCCAGCATTTT. Protein: CASSDRYSNQPQHF.